The clone carrying this T cell receptor beta chain was seen a few times. Its antigen is currently unknown. V was shortened by 6 bases and J by 5 bases, with 16 bases between the two germline ends. The germline CDR1 and CDR2 sequences are LGHNA and YSLEER. The CDR3 spans 14 residues. Not enrolled were patients with uncontrolled infection, other autoimmune disease, pregnancy or lactation. Clinical symptoms, serum thyroxine and TRAb, thyroid ultrasound and orbital computed tomography were used for the diagnoses. The authors took PBMCs from 10 ml fresh peripheral blood. The data were taken from a study of T cells in Graves' hyperthyroidism and ophthalmopathy. Findings of the study overall: Ophthalmopathy, which appeared later, was predicted by the model a median about 5.9 months before onset.

Regions amplified from RNA transcripts were the TCR beta CDR3 regions. Initially, a first-round RT-PCR of the TCR CDR3 employed the HTBI primer set. Each CDR3 protein gets one entry after TCRdb re-called the multiplex PCR reads with MiXCR. This table has fewer than 750,000 distinct CDR3 sequences, about 14% appearing once. The chain carries TRBV4-3 and TRBJ1-1; TRBD1 is a possible D gene (5 bases). The sample was blood. The clonotype originates from a woman in her forties with Graves' ophthalmopathy. CDR3 sequence reads: CASRIGVRGTEAFF. The CDR3 DNA reads as TGCGCCAGCAGAATCGGGGTTAGGGGAACTGAAGCTTTCTTT.